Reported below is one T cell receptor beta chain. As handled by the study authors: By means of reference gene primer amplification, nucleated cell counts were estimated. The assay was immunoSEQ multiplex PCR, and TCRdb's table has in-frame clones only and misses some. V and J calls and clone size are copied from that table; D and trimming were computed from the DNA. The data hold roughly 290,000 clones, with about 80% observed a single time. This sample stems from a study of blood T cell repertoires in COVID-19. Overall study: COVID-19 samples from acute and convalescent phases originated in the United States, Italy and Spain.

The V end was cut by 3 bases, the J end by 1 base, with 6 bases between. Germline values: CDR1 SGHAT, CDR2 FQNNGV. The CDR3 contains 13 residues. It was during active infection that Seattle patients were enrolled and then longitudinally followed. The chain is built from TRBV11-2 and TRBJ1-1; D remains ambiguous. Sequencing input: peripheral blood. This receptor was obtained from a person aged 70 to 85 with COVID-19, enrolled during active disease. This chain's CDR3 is CASSLTQNTEAFF. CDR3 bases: TGTGCCAGCAGCTTGACACAGAACACTGAAGCTTTCTTT.